The 9 T cell receptor beta chains below come from one sample, sequenced in a study of blood T cell repertoires in COVID-19. Method: immunoSEQ multiplex PCR; TCRdb's copy keeps in-frame clones and lacks some. Of 130,000 or so clones in the sample, 80% to 85% were seen once. Sequenced material: PBMCs or T cells enriched from blood (not recorded which). These receptors were taken from a man aged 25-40 years who had recovered from COVID-19.

This clone has a handful of counts. In DNA, the CDR3 is TGTGCCAGCAGTTTCGGACAGGGAAATATTAATTCACCCCTCCACTTT. Its translation: CASSFGQGNINSPLHF. The chain uses TRBV27 and TRBJ1-6; 8 bases agree with TRBD1. V lost 3 bases and J lost 6; bases outside the gene matches: 7. Germline CDR1 reads MNHEY; CDR2 reads SMNVEV (reference sequence). There are 16 residues in the CDR3.

The chain joins TRBV19 to TRBJ1-6, with 7 bases fitting TRBD1. This CDR3 spans 12 amino acids. Germline trimming cut 8 bases from V and 8 bases from J; bases unmatched to any gene: 3. Per germline, CDR1 LNHDA and CDR2 SQIVND (reference sequence). The CDR3 sequence is CASGDRDSPLHF. The CDR3 DNA reads TGTGCCAGTGGAGACAGGGATTCACCCCTCCACTTT.

The DNA for the CDR3 is TGTGCCAGCAGCCAAGCGAGCCGGCGGAGAGGCTTAGAGGGCTCCTACAATGAGCAGTTCTTC. Residues: CASSQASRRRGLEGSYNEQFF. The V gene is TRBV4-2, the J gene TRBJ2-1; D might be TRBD2 (5 bases). Germline-derived CDR1 and CDR2 are LGHNA and YNFKEQ. This CDR3 has 21 amino acids. The V end lost 1 base, the J end lost 0 bases, and 25 bases lay between the germline ends.

The rearrangement uses TRBV5-4 and TRBJ1-2, with D uncertain. The CDR3 has 12 amino acids. In germline, CDR1 is SGHNT, CDR2 YYREEE (reference sequence). V was clipped by 2 bases and J by 3 bases, with 5 bases between them. As DNA, the CDR3 is TGTGCCAGCAGCTTCGGGGACTATGGCTACACCTTC. Translated, it gives CASSFGDYGYTF.

J is TRBJ1-1 and V is TRBV11-3, with D possibly matching TRBD1 (6 bases). The CDR3 runs 18 residues. Trimming removed 5 bases at V and 5 bases at J, with 27 bases between. Germline-derived CDR1 and CDR2 are SGHNT and YENEEA. The CDR3 nucleotides are TGTGCCAGCAGCCCCCCCAGCCCAGGGGCGCCGCGCTGGACTGAAGCTTTCTTT. It is translated as CASSPPSPGAPRWTEAFF.

This clone was recorded only once. The chain is built from TRBV7-8 and TRBJ2-7; a possible D gene is TRBD2 (6 bases). Trimming pared 3 bases from V and 6 bases from J, leaving 12 bases between. CDR3 size: 13 residues. Germline-derived CDR1 and CDR2 are SGHVS and FQNEAQ. DNA of the CDR3: TGTGCCAGCAGCTTTCCCGGGACTGGCGAGCAGTACGTC. This translates into CASSFPGTGEQYV.

The chain joins TRBV9 to TRBJ2-7; 8 bases line up with TRBD2. Germline assignment: CDR1 SGDLS and CDR2 YYNGEE. Trimming cost V 6 bases and J 4 bases; bases outside gene matches: 9. The CDR3 is 14 residues long. This CDR3 is CASNPAGEYYEQYF. The CDR3 DNA follows: TGTGCCAGCAATCCAGCGGGAGAGTATTACGAGCAGTACTTC.

The chain couples TRBV5-1 to TRBJ2-2; D gene ambiguous. V was shortened by 3 bases and J by 0 bases, with 6 bases between the two germline ends. Per the germline V gene, CDR1 is SGHRS and CDR2 is YFSETQ. The CDR3 is made up of 14 amino acids. The CDR3 reads CASSSPANTGELFF. The CDR3 nucleotides read TGCGCCAGCAGCTCCCCTGCGAACACCGGGGAGCTGTTTTTT. The variable domain in full, with the rest retrieved from reference TRBV5-1 and TRBJ2-2, is KAGVTQTPRYLIKTRGQQVTLSCSPISGHRSVSWYQQTPGQGLQFLFEYFSETQRNKGNFPGRFSGRQFSNSRSEMNVSTLELGDSALYLCASSSPANTGELFFGEGSRLTVL.

This chain links TRBV18 with TRBJ2-3, with D possibly TRBD1 on 6 matching bases. The CDR3 loop spans 13 amino acids. CDR1 and CDR2 from the germline V gene are KGHSH and LQKENI. Trimming removed 11 bases at V and 3 bases at J, with 15 bases between. CDR3 residues: CARAPGATDTQYF. The CDR3 nucleotides read TGTGCCCGCGCGCCAGGGGCTACAGATACGCAGTATTTT. Drawing the rest from reference TRBV18 and TRBJ2-3, the complete variable domain is NAGVMQNPRHLVRRRGQEARLRCSPMKGHSHVYWYRQLPEEGLKFMVYLQKENIIDESGMPKERFSAEFPKEGPSILRIQQVVRGDSAAYFCARAPGATDTQYFGPGTRLTVL.